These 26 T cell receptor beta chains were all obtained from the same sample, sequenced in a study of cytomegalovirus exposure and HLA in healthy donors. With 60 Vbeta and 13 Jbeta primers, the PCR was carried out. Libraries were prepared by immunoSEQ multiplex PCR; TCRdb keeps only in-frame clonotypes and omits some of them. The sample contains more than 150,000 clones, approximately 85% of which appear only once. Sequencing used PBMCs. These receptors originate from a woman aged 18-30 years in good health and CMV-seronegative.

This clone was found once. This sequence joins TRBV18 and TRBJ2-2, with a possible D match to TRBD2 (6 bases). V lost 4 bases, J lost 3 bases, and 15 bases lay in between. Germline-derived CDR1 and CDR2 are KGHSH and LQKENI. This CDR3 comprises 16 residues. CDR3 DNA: TGTGCCAGCTCACTACGATCCCCGGGAGACACCGGGGAGCTGTTTTTT. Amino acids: CASSLRSPGDTGELFF.

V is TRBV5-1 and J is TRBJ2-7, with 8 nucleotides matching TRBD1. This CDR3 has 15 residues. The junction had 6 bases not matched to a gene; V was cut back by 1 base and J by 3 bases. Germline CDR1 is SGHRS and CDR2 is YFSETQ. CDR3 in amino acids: CASSLITGGIYEQYF. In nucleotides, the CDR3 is TGCGCCAGCAGCTTGATTACAGGGGGGATCTACGAGCAGTACTTC.

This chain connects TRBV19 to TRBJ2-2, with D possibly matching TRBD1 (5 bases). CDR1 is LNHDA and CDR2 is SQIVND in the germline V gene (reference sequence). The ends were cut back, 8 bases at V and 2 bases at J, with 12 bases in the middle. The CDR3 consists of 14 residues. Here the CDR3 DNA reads TGTGCCAGTGGCAAACAGGAAAACACCGGGGAGCTGTTTTTT. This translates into CASGKQENTGELFF.

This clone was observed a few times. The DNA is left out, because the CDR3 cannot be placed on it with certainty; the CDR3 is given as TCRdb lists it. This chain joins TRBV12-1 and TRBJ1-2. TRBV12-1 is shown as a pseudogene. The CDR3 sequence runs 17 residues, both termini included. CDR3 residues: CASSWADGTELHYGYTF.

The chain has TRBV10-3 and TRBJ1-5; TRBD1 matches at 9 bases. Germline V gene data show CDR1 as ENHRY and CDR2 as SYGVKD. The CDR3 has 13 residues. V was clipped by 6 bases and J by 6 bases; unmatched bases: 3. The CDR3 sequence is CAIRTGGRQPQHF. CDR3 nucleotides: TGTGCCATCAGAACAGGGGGCCGTCAGCCCCAGCATTTT.

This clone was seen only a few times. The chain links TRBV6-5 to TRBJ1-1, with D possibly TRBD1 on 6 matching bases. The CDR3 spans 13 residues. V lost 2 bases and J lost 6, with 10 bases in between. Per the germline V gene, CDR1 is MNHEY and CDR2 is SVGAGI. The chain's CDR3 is CASSYIDRSEAFF. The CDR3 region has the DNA TGTGCCAGCAGTTACATCGACAGGTCTGAAGCTTTCTTT.

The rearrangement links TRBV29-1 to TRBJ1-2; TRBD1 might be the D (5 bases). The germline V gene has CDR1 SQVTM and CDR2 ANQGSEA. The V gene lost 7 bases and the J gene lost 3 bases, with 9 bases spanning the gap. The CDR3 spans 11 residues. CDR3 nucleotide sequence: TGCAGCGAAGGGGATCACTATGGCTACACCTTC. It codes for CSEGDHYGYTF.

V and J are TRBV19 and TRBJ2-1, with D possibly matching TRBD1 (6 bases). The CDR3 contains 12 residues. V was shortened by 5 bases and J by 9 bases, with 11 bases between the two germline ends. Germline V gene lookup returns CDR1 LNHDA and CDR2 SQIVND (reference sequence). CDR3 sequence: CASSLQGREQFF. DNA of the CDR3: TGTGCCAGTAGTCTACAGGGTCGTGAGCAGTTCTTC.

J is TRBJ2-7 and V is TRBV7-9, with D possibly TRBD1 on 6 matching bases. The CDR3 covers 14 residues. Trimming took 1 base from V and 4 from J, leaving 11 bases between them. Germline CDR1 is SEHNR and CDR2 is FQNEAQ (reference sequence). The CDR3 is CASSLEGTGYEQYF. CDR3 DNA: TGTGCCAGCAGCTTAGAGGGAACAGGGTACGAGCAGTACTTC.

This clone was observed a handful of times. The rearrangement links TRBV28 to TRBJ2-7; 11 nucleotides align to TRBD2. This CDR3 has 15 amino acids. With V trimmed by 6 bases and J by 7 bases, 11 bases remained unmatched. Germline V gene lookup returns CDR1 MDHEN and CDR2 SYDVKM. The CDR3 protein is CASRIAGGTLWEQYF. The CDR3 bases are TGTGCCAGCAGGATAGCGGGAGGGACGCTTTGGGAGCAGTACTTC.

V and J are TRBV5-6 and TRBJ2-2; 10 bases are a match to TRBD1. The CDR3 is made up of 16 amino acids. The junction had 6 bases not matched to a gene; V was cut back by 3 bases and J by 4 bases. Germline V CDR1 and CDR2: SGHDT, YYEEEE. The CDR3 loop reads CASSSGTGDPTGELFF. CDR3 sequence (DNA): TGTGCCAGCAGCTCAGGGACAGGGGACCCCACCGGGGAGCTGTTTTTT. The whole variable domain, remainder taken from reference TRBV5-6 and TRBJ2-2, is DAGVTQSPTHLIKTRGQQVTLRCSPKSGHDTVSWYQQALGQGPQFIFQYYEEEERQRGNFPDRFSGHQFPNYSSELNVNALLLGDSALYLCASSSGTGDPTGELFFGEGSRLTVL.

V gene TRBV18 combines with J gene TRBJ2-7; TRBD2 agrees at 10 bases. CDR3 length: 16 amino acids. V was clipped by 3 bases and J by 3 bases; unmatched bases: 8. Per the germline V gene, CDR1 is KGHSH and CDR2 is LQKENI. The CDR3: CASSPTSGSLYYEQYF. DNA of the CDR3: TGTGCCAGCTCACCGACTAGCGGGTCCCTCTACTACGAGCAGTACTTC.

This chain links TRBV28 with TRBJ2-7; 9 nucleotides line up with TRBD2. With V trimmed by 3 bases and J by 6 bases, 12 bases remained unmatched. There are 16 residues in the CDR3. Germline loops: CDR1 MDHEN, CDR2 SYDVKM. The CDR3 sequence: CASSFFLSGRSAEQYF. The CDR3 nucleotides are TGTGCCAGCAGTTTCTTTCTAAGCGGGAGGTCGGCCGAGCAGTACTTC.

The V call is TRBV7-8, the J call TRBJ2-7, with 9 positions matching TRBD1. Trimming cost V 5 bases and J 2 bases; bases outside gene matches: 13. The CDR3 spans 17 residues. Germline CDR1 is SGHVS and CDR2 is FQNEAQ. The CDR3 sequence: CASSGRGTGMGTYEQYF. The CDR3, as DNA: TGTGCCAGCAGCGGGAGAGGGACAGGGATGGGGACCTACGAGCAGTACTTC.

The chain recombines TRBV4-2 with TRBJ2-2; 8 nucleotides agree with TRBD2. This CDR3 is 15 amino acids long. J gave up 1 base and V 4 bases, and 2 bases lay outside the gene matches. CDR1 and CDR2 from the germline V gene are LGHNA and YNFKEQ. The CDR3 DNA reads TGTGCCAGCAGCCGGACTAGCAGGAACACCGGGGAGCTGTTTTTT. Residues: CASSRTSRNTGELFF.

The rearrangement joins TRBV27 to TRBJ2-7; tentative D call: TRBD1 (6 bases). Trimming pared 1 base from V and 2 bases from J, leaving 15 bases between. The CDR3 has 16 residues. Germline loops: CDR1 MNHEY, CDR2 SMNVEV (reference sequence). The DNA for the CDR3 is TGTGCCAGCAGTTTATTTTGGGTAGAGGGGGCCTACGAGCAGTACTTC. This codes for CASSLFWVEGAYEQYF.

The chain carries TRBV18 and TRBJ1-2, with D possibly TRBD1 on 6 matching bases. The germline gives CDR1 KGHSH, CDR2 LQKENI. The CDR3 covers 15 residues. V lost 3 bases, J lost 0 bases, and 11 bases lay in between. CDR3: CASSPSGVTNYGYTF. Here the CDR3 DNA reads TGTGCCAGCTCACCCTCAGGGGTAACTAACTATGGCTACACCTTC.

CDR3 region: CASRPGTNTEAFF. CDR3 sequence (DNA): TGTGCCAGCAGACCCGGGACAAACACTGAAGCTTTCTTT. This chain links TRBV6-5 with TRBJ1-1, with D perhaps TRBD1 (6 bases). There are 13 residues in the CDR3. Germline assignment: CDR1 MNHEY and CDR2 SVGAGI. V shed 6 bases and J shed 2 bases, with 10 bases lying between them.

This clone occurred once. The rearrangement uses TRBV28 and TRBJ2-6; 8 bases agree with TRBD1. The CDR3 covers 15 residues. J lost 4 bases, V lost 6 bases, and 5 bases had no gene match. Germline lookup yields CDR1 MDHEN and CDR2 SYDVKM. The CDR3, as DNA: TGTGCCAGCAGGCCGACAGGGGCAGGGGCCAACGTCCTGACTTTC. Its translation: CASRPTGAGANVLTF.

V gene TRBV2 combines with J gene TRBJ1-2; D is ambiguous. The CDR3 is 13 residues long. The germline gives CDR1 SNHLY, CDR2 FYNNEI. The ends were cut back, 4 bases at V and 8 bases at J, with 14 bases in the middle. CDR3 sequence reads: CASSVLPGGGYTF. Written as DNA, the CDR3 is TGTGCCAGCAGTGTCTTGCCGGGCGGGGGCTACACCTTC.

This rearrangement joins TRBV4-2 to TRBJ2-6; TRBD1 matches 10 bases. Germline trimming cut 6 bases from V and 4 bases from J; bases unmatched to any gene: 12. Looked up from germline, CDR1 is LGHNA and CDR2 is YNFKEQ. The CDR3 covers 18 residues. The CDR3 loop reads CASSAILDRGIGANVLTF. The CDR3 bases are TGTGCCAGCAGTGCAATATTGGACAGGGGGATCGGGGCCAACGTCCTGACTTTC.

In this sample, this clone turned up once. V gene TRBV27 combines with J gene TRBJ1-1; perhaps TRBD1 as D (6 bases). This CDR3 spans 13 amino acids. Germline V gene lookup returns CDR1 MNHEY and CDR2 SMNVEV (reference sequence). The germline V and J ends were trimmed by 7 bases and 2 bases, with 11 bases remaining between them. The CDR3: CASKGQDNTEAFF. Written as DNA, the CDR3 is TGTGCCAGCAAGGGACAAGATAACACTGAAGCTTTCTTT.

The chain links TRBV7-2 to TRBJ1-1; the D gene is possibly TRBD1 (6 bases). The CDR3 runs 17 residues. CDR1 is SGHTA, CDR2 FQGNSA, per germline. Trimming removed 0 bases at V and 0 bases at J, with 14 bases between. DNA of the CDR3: TGTGCCAGCAGCTTAGCAGGGGCAGGGGACCTGAACACTGAAGCTTTCTTT. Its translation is CASSLAGAGDLNTEAFF.

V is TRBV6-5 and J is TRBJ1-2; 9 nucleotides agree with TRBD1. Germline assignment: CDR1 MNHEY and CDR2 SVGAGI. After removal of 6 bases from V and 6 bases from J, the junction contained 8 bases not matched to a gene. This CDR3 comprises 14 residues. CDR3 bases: TGTGCCAGCAGACCCATGGGACAGGGCGATGGCTACACCTTC. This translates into CASRPMGQGDGYTF.

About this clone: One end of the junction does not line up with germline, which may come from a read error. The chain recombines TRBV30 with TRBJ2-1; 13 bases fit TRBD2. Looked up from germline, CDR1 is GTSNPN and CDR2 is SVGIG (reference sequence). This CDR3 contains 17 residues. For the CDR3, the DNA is TGTGCCTGCCTAAAGGGACTAGCGGGACCGCCCCGCAATCAGCAGTTCTTC. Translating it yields CACLKGLAGPPRNQQFF.

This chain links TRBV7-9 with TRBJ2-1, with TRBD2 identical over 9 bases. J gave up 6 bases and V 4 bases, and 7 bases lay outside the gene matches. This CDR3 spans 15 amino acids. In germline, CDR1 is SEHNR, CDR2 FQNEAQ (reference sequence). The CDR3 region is CASSSSGTTFNEQFF. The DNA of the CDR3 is TGTGCCAGCAGCTCTAGCGGGACGACCTTCAATGAGCAGTTCTTC.